The entry that follows covers one T cell receptor beta chain sequence. Its antigen remains unidentified. Within one base of it there is no much larger clone, and no base qualities were kept. This sample was included in a study of cytomegalovirus exposure and HLA in healthy donors listed by TCRdb under 2017. As for the study more broadly: An earlier analysis of 587 of the donors reported about 300 Gb of sequence data and 100 million to 120 million unique TCR beta sequences obtained from about 200 million T cells. Among about 370 genotyped donors of the cohort, an average of roughly 230,000 unique TCR beta nucleotide sequences was sequenced per donor, of which about 19% were non-productive. High-throughput TCR immunosequencing, statistical association of individual TCRs with disease status, and machine learning were combined to predict cytomegalovirus infection status. Four to six DR-DQ haplotypes were handled as single units for association and clustering, since linkage in the cohort was strong. The genetic ancestry cluster associated with self-reported Caucasian donors included 81% of the approximately 430 genotyped donors. An early release covering roughly 640 HLA-typed donors comprised approximately 300 gigabases of sequencing data and 65 million to 100 million unique TCR sequences. A later genetic analysis took genome-wide SNP genotypes for about 65% of the 666 donors and used that subset as a discovery cohort. HLA typing covered class I and class II loci at four-digit resolution. Rather than drawing on any new phenotypic data, the later analysis identified candidate immune exposures from TCR beta sequences and the way those sequences occurred across donors. In addition to the first cohort of hundreds of subjects, a separate validation cohort of over 90 different subjects was used. Using immunosequencing, the study profiled T cell repertoires from 666 subjects and related those repertoires to cytomegalovirus serostatus. Donor age, sex, ethnicity and CMV serostatus were compiled alongside the repertoire data. All discovery cohort repertoires had been generated on a single sequencing platform. The aim of the study was to test whether cataloging public T cell receptors could identify signatures of past pathogen exposure. In a later analysis, previously published TCR beta repertoires from 550 to 750 donors were re-analyzed and high-resolution HLA genotyping was added so that TCR occurrence patterns could be studied. The number of donors typed differed by locus, with about 629-640 for A, B, C, DRB1 and DQB1, about 500 for DQA1, some 570 for DPA1, and around 430 for DPB1. An earlier analysis of several hundred of the donors applied high-throughput TCR beta sequencing to assess whether each TCR beta V gene segment acted as functional or pseudogenic.

The cohort consisted of 670 or so healthy bone marrow donors. At the time of sampling, all cohort members were nominally healthy, though unrecorded immune exposures were likely present. The donor was CMV seronegative and belonged to the group of 350 or so seronegative cohort members. Each donor provided a peripheral blood sample, and peripheral blood mononuclear cells were used for TCR beta sequencing. The Qiagen DNeasy Blood Extraction Kit was used to extract genomic DNA from the blood cell samples. The investigation overall reported the following: The authors suggested that the approach could potentially be generalized to other disease states and immunological phenotypes. A further reported finding was that TCR beta sequences accurately predicted the HLA-A and HLA-B alleles for most subjects in the first cohort. In an earlier analysis of 587 of the donors, most TCR beta V segments were observed in productive rearrangements about 87% or about 30% of the time, broadly matching IMGT annotations. The classifier was reported to diagnose cytomegalovirus status with high specificity and sensitivity in both the original cohort and the validation cohort. For the cohort, immune exposure information was limited to CMV serostatus. The presence/absence analyses assumed that sequencing depth was roughly uniform across donors, and that assumption may not be true. In the study, some 160 TCR beta chains were listed as associated with cytomegalovirus. Linkage disequilibrium might explain the correlated functional status among segregating V segments, but an unknown experimental factor could not be ruled out. According to a later analysis, parvovirus B19, influenza, CMV and Epstein-Barr virus appeared linked to several top co-occurrence clusters. Because counts were too low, 15 to 20 rarely observed V segments, including chromosome 9 orphons, were left out of the earlier analysis of approximately 580 of the donors. In a later analysis, TCR association rates were found to vary across HLA loci, with the most associated TCRs seen for DRB1 alleles and the fewest for HLA-C alleles. While some public TCRs were present in many individuals, most TCR sequences turned up only very rarely across donors. Because the 87-base-pair reads could not distinguish some IMGT-functional V segments, including TRBV6-2 and TRBV6-3, those segments were excluded. Assigning TCR associations to individual alleles was difficult when HLA alleles, especially DR and DQ, strongly co-occurred. Because HLA typing was unavailable for some donors at each locus, only the typed subset was used in association tests. An association between a missense DCLRE1C variant and V-gene and J-gene trimming of TCR beta chains was found in a later genetic analysis and replicated in an independent cohort. A few of the identified cytomegalovirus-associated TCR beta chains were confirmed in vitro to be specific for cytomegalovirus antigens. A cluster of highly shared sequence variants was judged likely to represent a technical artifact of the sequencing pipeline. Compared with equally common non-associated chains, HLA-associated TCR beta chains in a later analysis were more clonally expanded and had lower generation probabilities. A later analysis found that most CMV-associated TCR beta chains appeared HLA-restricted, with HLA associations seemingly driven largely by CMV exposure. Only TCR beta chains were sequenced in this cohort, and the absence of alpha or paired-chain data limited detectable features. Compared with the roughly 700-donor mean, donors in an Asian-associated ancestry cluster had fewer N-insertions in productive TCRs, according to a later genetic analysis. Specific HLA alleles were associated with 18,000 or so TCR beta sequences at a false discovery rate of 0.05 in a later analysis.

Library generation was performed with the immunoSEQ multiplex PCR assay. A mixture of 60 forward primers for TCR Vbeta segments and 13 reverse primers for TCR Jbeta segments was used in the multiplex PCR. A multiplex PCR assay on genomic DNA amplified the CDR3 region of rearranged TCR beta genes. Amplified TCR beta libraries were sequenced as 87-base-pair reads on the Illumina HiSeq System. The study's own analysis went as follows. A later analysis tallied 70 million to 100 million unique TCR beta chains across the 666 repertoires, and approximately 12 million of those chains were shared by two or more donors. A nearest-neighbor algorithm error-corrected the raw reads and collapsed the reads into unique sequences, merging closely related sequences to remove PCR and sequencing errors. V, D and J gene segments were assigned by aligning CDR3 sequences to IMGT reference sequences. Each retained sequence needed at least a six-nucleotide match to both a V gene segment and a J gene segment. A rearrangement counted as productive if the CDR3 had no stop codons and remained in frame with V and J, and every other rearrangement counted as non-productive. CDR3 was defined by IMGT convention, running from the second conserved V-encoded cysteine to the conserved J-encoded phenylalanine. In an earlier analysis of around 640 of the donors, sequences lacking an unambiguous match to a single V gene segment were excluded. An earlier analysis of several hundred of the donors called V segments functional above 56.7% productive rearrangements and segregating when the between-donor standard deviation exceeded 5%. A statistical classification framework was developed to diagnose cytomegalovirus status using the catalog of TCR beta chain sequences. A later analysis assigned V and J genes by comparing TCR nucleotide sequences with IMGT/GENE-DB human TR gene sequences. A later analysis assigned CDR3 sequences and most-parsimonious VDJ recombination scenarios with the TCRdist pipeline. In a later analysis, every TCR beta chain was defined by the combination of its CDR3 amino acid sequence and its V-gene family, and reads without a unique V-gene family were dropped. As a way to deal with suspected cross-contamination and a sequencing artifact, a later analysis dropped 592 nucleotide sequences that were highly shared and had low generation probability. In a later analysis, a clonal expansion index was calculated for each public chain from normalized within-repertoire ranks of inferred template counts. A later analysis computed generation probabilities with a VDJ recombination model fitted to out-of-frame rearrangements, and checked the results against IGoR. In a later analysis, TCR-TCR, TCR-HLA and TCR-CMV co-occurrence was scored with hypergeometric tests, and a repertoire-size bias correction was applied to TCR pairs. In a later analysis, false discovery rates were estimated by permuting HLA or CMV assignments 20 times. In a later analysis, co-occurring TCRs were grouped using DBSCAN, with TCRdist sequence similarity added in when clustering inside HLA-allele-positive subsets. Repertoires with fewer than 30,000 or more than 120,000 public chains were left out of co-occurrence clustering, as were about 5 repertoires with anomalous nucleotide sharing. The table comes from immuneACCESS by way of TCRdb, which keeps in-frame sequences with V and J called. Part of the clones is missing from these tables; in studies checked, under half for an unresolved V gene and the rest for unknown reasons. V and J calls and clone size come straight from that table; D and trimming were deduced from the DNA. The sample table shows about 130,000 clones, and around 80% are seen once. The ten largest make up 1.2% of the sample.

The CDR3 contains 13 residues, cysteine and phenylalanine counted. The DNA shown is the 39-base CDR3, in frame from base 1. The trim is 0 bases for V and 5 bases for J, with a gap of 5 bases between the germline ends. CDR1 MNHEY and CDR2 SVGAGI were looked up in the germline V gene. This chain joins TRBV6-5 to TRBJ1-5, with the D gene call left open. Material for sequencing was PBMCs. This clonotype originated in a female donor in good health and CMV-seronegative. The CDR3 region has the sequence CASSYSEHQPQHF. The DNA sequence reads TGTGCCAGCAGTTACTCGGAGCATCAGCCCCAGCATTTT.